The next 26 T cell receptor beta chains were all read from a single sample in a study of blood T cells in healthy people across ages. Together with a sample-barcoded 5' primer, a J-beta primer mix was included in a second PCR lasting about 6 to 11 cycles. TCRdb recomputed calls from the 5' RACE reads with MiXCR, one row per CDR3 protein. This sample has about 670,000 distinct CDR3 sequences, with roughly 41% found just once. Source material: blood. These TCRs come from a man aged 80 or over in good health.

About this clonotype: A clone one base away is much larger, so this may be a read error. The rearrangement uses TRBV6-2 or TRBV6-3 and TRBJ2-1, with D hard to call. Trimming took off 6 bases at V and 13 bases at J, with 22 bases between the two ends. The CDR3 spans 14 residues. The germline CDR1 and CDR2 sequences are MNHEY and SVGEGT. CDR3 residues: CASSNTTYLETQFF. In DNA form, the CDR3 reads TGTGCCAGCAGCAATACTACGTACCTAGAGACCCAGTTCTTC.

This clonotype was found a few times. Just one base apart from a much larger clone, this may be a read error. The chain employs TRBV6-2 or TRBV6-3 and TRBJ2-4; D is unresolved. V was pared by 5 bases and J by 15 bases, with 20 bases between. Germline CDR1 reads MNHEY; CDR2 reads SVGEGT. The CDR3 consists of 13 residues. The CDR3 DNA reads TGTGCCAGCAGTCAACTCCCGGTCGACTTACCGTACTTC. Translated, it gives CASSQLPVDLPYF.

The V gene is TRBV20-1, the J gene TRBJ1-5; 8 bases map to TRBD1. Germline loops: CDR1 DFQATT, CDR2 SNEGSKA (reference sequence). V shed 5 bases, J shed 6 bases, and the junction held 6 bases outside the gene matches. The CDR3 loop spans 13 amino acids. This CDR3 reads CSAAGGSFQPQHF. The CDR3 nucleotides are TGCAGTGCTGCAGGGGGCAGTTTTCAGCCCCAGCATTTT.

This chain joins TRBV25-1 and TRBJ1-1; the D is unclear. The CDR3 totals 14 residues. Germline-derived CDR1 and CDR2 are MGHDK and SYGVNS. The germline V and J ends were trimmed by 3 bases and 0 bases, with 8 bases remaining between them. CDR3 nucleotides: TGTGCCAGCAGTGAGACAAGAATGAACACTGAAGCTTTCTTT. It yields the protein CASSETRMNTEAFF.

This clonotype was counted a few times. The chain couples TRBV14 to TRBJ1-4; 9 nucleotides align to TRBD1. CDR3 size: 17 residues. V lost 2 bases, J lost 2 bases, and 6 bases stayed unmatched. Germline CDR1 is SGHDN and CDR2 is FVKESK. In nucleotides, the CDR3 is TGTGCCAGCAGCCAACTCGGACAGGGGAGGACTAATGAAAAACTGTTTTTT. Encoded protein: CASSQLGQGRTNEKLFF.

The chain is built from TRBV6-5 and TRBJ2-1, with 8 bases fitting TRBD1. Per germline, CDR1 MNHEY and CDR2 SVGAGI. The CDR3 is 16 amino acids. V was clipped by 5 bases and J by 0 bases; unmatched bases: 6. CDR3 protein: CASSPYRGSSYNEQFF. Here the CDR3 DNA reads TGTGCCAGCAGTCCATACAGGGGGAGCTCCTACAATGAGCAGTTCTTC.

This chain connects TRBV20-1 to TRBJ1-2; the D is unclear. The CDR3 spans 11 residues. Germline CDR1 and CDR2: DFQATT and SNEGSKA (reference sequence). Trimming stripped 5 bases from V and 7 bases from J, with 11 bases between. CDR3 coding DNA: TGCAGTGCTCCGGGGATATCTGGCTACACCTTC. It translates to CSAPGISGYTF.

This clonotype was recorded a few times. The rearrangement uses TRBV7-9 and TRBJ2-7; 10 positions match TRBD1. Germline V gives CDR1 SEHNR, CDR2 FQNEAQ (reference sequence). After removal of 5 bases from V and 1 base from J, the junction contained 5 bases not matched to a gene. The CDR3 consists of 15 residues. The CDR3 here is CASSPDRGYSYEQYF. The DNA for the CDR3 is TGTGCCAGCAGCCCGGACAGGGGGTATTCCTACGAGCAGTACTTC.

As concerns this clonotype: A read error may account for a junction end that differs from germline. The chain combines TRBV3-1 with TRBJ2-5; TRBD1 matches at 8 bases. Germline V gene lookup returns CDR1 LGHDT and CDR2 YNNKEL (reference sequence). The CDR3 runs to 16 residues. In nucleotides, the CDR3 is TGTGCCGGCAGCCAAGTTTTTGGGACAGGACAAGAGACCCAGTACTTC. Protein product: CAGSQVFGTGQETQYF.

The genes are TRBV7-9 and TRBJ2-6; 9 bases agree with TRBD1. This CDR3 is 17 amino acids long. CDR1 is SEHNR, CDR2 FQNEAQ, per germline (reference sequence). Trimming took 8 bases from V and 1 from J; bases not matched to a gene: 9. The CDR3 sequence is CASRGDRESSGANVLTF. Written as DNA, the CDR3 is TGTGCCAGCCGCGGGGACAGGGAGTCATCTGGGGCCAACGTCCTGACTTTC.

This rearrangement joins TRBV10-2 to TRBJ1-1, with D perhaps TRBD1 (6 bases). CDR3 length equals 13 residues. The V gene's germline CDR1 is WSHSY and CDR2 SAAADI. The V and J ends lost 6 bases and 5 bases respectively, with 13 bases between them. The CDR3 protein is CASSGQRRTEAFF. CDR3 nucleotide sequence: TGCGCCAGCAGCGGACAGAGGCGGACTGAAGCTTTCTTT.

The rearrangement links TRBV3-1 to TRBJ1-3; D call uncertain. The V end was cut by 8 bases, the J end by 0 bases, with 8 bases between. CDR3 length: 13 amino acids. CDR1 and CDR2 (germline): LGHDT, YNNKEL (reference sequence). The CDR3 reads CASGLYSGNTIYF. The CDR3 DNA follows: TGTGCCAGCGGCCTCTACTCTGGAAACACCATATATTTT.

The rearrangement uses TRBV5-6 and TRBJ2-5; possibly TRBD2 for D (5 bases). The J call may be wrong; the DNA end is better matched by TRBJ2-7. The CDR3 has 12 amino acids. Germline V gene lookup returns CDR1 SGHDT and CDR2 YYEEEE. The CDR3 protein is CASSRWRYEQYF. DNA of the CDR3: TGTGCCAGCAGCCGATGGAGGTACGAGCAGTACTTC.

This clonotype was observed a handful of times. The chain uses TRBV30 and TRBJ2-7; D is uncertain. This CDR3 spans 13 amino acids. Germline loops: CDR1 GTSNPN, CDR2 SVGIG (reference sequence). V lost 0 bases to trimming and J lost 7 bases, with 13 bases between them. This CDR3 is CAWSVGQYNEQYF. CDR3 nucleotide sequence: TGTGCCTGGAGTGTAGGGCAATACAATGAGCAGTACTTC.

This clonotype was observed a handful of times. The chain is built from TRBV6-5 and TRBJ2-1; D might be TRBD1 (5 bases). This CDR3 has 15 residues. The V and J ends lost 4 bases and 10 bases respectively, with 20 bases between them. Germline assignment: CDR1 MNHEY and CDR2 SVGAGI. The CDR3 coding sequence is TGTGCCAGCAGTTCCTATTTAATCTCAGGGTGGGAGCAGTTCTTC. Translating gives CASSSYLISGWEQFF.

This clonotype was detected many times. V and J are TRBV6-2 or TRBV6-3 and TRBJ2-5; D remains ambiguous. Germline CDR1 is MNHEY and CDR2 is SVGEGT. V lost 4 bases and J 0 bases, leaving 9 bases between the germline ends. The CDR3 covers 14 residues. CDR3 residues: CASSFGPYQETQYF. The CDR3 DNA follows: TGTGCCAGCAGTTTCGGACCGTACCAAGAGACCCAGTACTTC.

In its sample, this clonotype was seen a few times. The chain couples TRBV7-2 to TRBJ2-6, with 8 nucleotides matching TRBD1. This CDR3 has 18 residues. Germline V gives CDR1 SGHTA, CDR2 FQGNSA. After removal of 4 bases from V and 1 base from J, the junction contained 9 bases not matched to a gene. The CDR3 spells CASSSPGQGNSGANVLTF. CDR3 bases: TGTGCCAGCAGCTCGCCTGGACAGGGTAATTCTGGGGCCAACGTCCTGACTTTC.

This clonotype showed up many times. The chain couples TRBV5-1 to TRBJ2-3; the D is unclear. V lost 4 bases to trimming and J lost 0 bases, with 9 bases between them. This CDR3 is built from 14 residues. CDR1 SGHRS and CDR2 YFSETQ come from the germline V gene. CDR3 sequence (DNA): TGCGCCAGCAGCCCCGGAGCGAGCACAGATACGCAGTATTTT. This codes for CASSPGASTDTQYF.

Remarks on this clonotype: The junction shows a germline mismatch at one end, possibly a read error. V and J are TRBV29-1 and TRBJ1-1; TRBD1 matches 12 bases. CDR3 length: 15 amino acids. Germline CDR1 SQVTM, CDR2 ANQGSEA. The CDR3 nucleotides are TGCAGTGTTGCTCGGGGACAGGGGGCAGGCACTGAAGCTTTCTTT. Protein sequence: CSVARGQGAGTEAFF.

V is TRBV15 and J is TRBJ1-1; D uncertain. Looked up from germline, CDR1 is LNHNV and CDR2 is YYDKDF (reference sequence). The CDR3 covers 14 residues. V was pared by 8 bases and J by 0 bases, with 13 bases between. CDR3 coding DNA: TGTGCCACCCGCACGGGGAGGGTGAACACTGAAGCTTTCTTT. It encodes CATRTGRVNTEAFF.

V is TRBV12-3 or TRBV12-4 and J is TRBJ2-2; D is unresolved. V was clipped by 2 bases and J by 0 bases, with 4 bases between them. The CDR3 spans 14 residues. The CDR3 here is CASSLSPNTGELFF. The CDR3 DNA follows: TGTGCCAGCAGTTTAAGCCCGAACACCGGGGAGCTGTTTTTT.

This clonotype was recorded a few times. The chain employs TRBV7-6 and TRBJ2-3; 12 bases fit TRBD2. V gave up 1 base and J gave up 4 bases; unmatched junction bases: 3. Per germline, CDR1 SGHVS and CDR2 FNYEAQ. CDR3 length: 16 residues. CDR3 DNA: TGTGCCAGCAGCTTAGGGGGGACTAGCGGGTCAGATACGCAGTATTTT. Translation gives CASSLGGTSGSDTQYF.

This clonotype was recorded many times. The V call is TRBV4-3, the J call TRBJ2-3; D not certain. V lost 0 bases to trimming and J lost 7 bases, with 8 bases between them. This CDR3 has 13 amino acids. Germline values: CDR1 LGHNA, CDR2 YSLEER. The CDR3 DNA reads TGCGCCAGCAGCCAAGATCCAGCCAATACGCAGTATTTT. Protein product: CASSQDPANTQYF.

The chain joins TRBV27 to TRBJ2-5; 14 bases line up with TRBD2. The ends lost 7 bases at V and 5 bases at J; junction bases unmatched: 9. Germline V gives CDR1 MNHEY, CDR2 SMNVEV (reference sequence). The CDR3 loop spans 16 amino acids. CDR3 in amino acids: CASNQRTSGGPETQYF. In DNA form, the CDR3 reads TGTGCCAGCAACCAGCGGACTAGCGGGGGGCCGGAGACCCAGTACTTC.

The chain carries TRBV25-1 and TRBJ2-5; 7 bases fit TRBD2. This CDR3 has 14 residues. The J segment lost 5 bases and the V segment lost 2 bases, leaving 5 bases of the junction unmatched. Germline loops: CDR1 MGHDK, CDR2 SYGVNS. This chain's CDR3 is CASSEPGGPETQYF. The CDR3 nucleotides read TGTGCCAGCAGTGAACCGGGGGGACCGGAGACCCAGTACTTC. Complete variable domain (other parts from reference TRBV25-1 and TRBJ2-5): EADIYQTPRYLVIGTGKKITLECSQTMGHDKMYWYQQDPGMELHLIHYSYGVNSTEKGDLSSESTVSRIRTEHFPLTLESARPSHTSQYLCASSEPGGPETQYFGPGTRLLVL.

This clonotype was seen ten or more times. The chain recombines TRBV29-1 with TRBJ2-1, with D possibly being TRBD2 (6 bases). The germline V gene has CDR1 SQVTM and CDR2 ANQGSEA. This CDR3 spans 10 amino acids. The ends were cut back, 4 bases at V and 14 bases at J, with 12 bases in the middle. CDR3 sequence (DNA): TGCAGCGTTGGGGGGGACGAGGAGTTCTTC. This sequence encodes CSVGGDEEFF.